A selection of T cell receptor beta chains follows, all from one sample in a study of T cells of healthy individuals. TCRdb passed the 5' RACE reads through MiXCR, listing each CDR3 protein once. The sample shows around 100,000 distinct CDR3 sequences, approximately 18% of them seen only once. The receptors derive from a human donor in good health. Both conserved end residues are part of each CDR3. D genes are given only for firm matches. Some rows have no size entry. The others give once, few or many, or a class for an expanded clone.

cdr3_nt: TGTGCCAGCCGCTTTAGACAGGGCTCCCTCTCTGGGGCCAACGTCCTGACTTTC
cdr3_aa: CASRFRQGSLSGANVLTF
j_call: TRBJ2-6
d_call: TRBD1
clone_size: many
v_call: TRBV6-6

cdr3_nt: TGTGCCAGCACGGTCTGGGACACCGGGGAGCTGTTTTTT
cdr3_aa: CASTVWDTGELFF
j_call: TRBJ2-2
d_call: -
clone_size: -
v_call: TRBV28

cdr3_nt: TGTGCCAGCAGTTTATTTCACACTGAAGCTTTCTTT
cdr3_aa: CASSLFHTEAFF
j_call: TRBJ1-1
d_call: -
clone_size: many
v_call: TRBV28

cdr3_nt: TGTGCCAGCAGCTTAGCGGTTAGCGGAGGGGCGGTGGATGAGCAGTTCTTC
cdr3_aa: CASSLAVSGGAVDEQFF
j_call: TRBJ2-1
d_call: -
clone_size: few
v_call: TRBV7-9

cdr3_nt: TGTGTCAGCAGTATACAGGGCGATGGTGAAAAACTGTTTTTT
cdr3_aa: CVSSIQGDGEKLFF
j_call: TRBJ1-4
d_call: -
clone_size: -
v_call: TRBV6-1

cdr3_nt: TGCGCCAGCAGCCCCTATAGGATGCAGGGGGCAAGGAATGAGCAGTTCTTC
cdr3_aa: CASSPYRMQGARNEQFF
j_call: TRBJ2-1
d_call: TRBD1
clone_size: many
v_call: TRBV4-3

cdr3_nt: TGTGCCAGCAGCCCTAGCGGGGTAAATGAGCAGTTCTTC
cdr3_aa: CASSPSGVNEQFF
j_call: TRBJ2-1
d_call: TRBD2
clone_size: few
v_call: TRBV28

cdr3_nt: TGTGCCAGCAGCTCTCAGCGGCCGGGGAACGAGCAGTACTTC
cdr3_aa: CASSSQRPGNEQYF
j_call: TRBJ2-7
d_call: -
clone_size: few
v_call: TRBV7-9

cdr3_nt: TGTGCCAGCAGCTTCGGACCTTCTAGCTCTGGAAACACCATATATTTT
cdr3_aa: CASSFGPSSSGNTIYF
j_call: TRBJ1-3
d_call: -
clone_size: many
v_call: TRBV7-7

cdr3_nt: TGTGCCAGCCTACCTCCCCTTGCACCGGGACAGGGGGCGCATAGCAATCAGCCCCAGCATTTT
cdr3_aa: CASLPPLAPGQGAHSNQPQHF
j_call: TRBJ1-5
d_call: -
clone_size: -
v_call: TRBV21-1

cdr3_nt: TGTGCCAGCAGCATAAATATACAAGATACGCAGTATTTT
cdr3_aa: CASSINIQDTQYF
j_call: TRBJ2-3
d_call: -
clone_size: few
v_call: TRBV2

cdr3_nt: TGCAGTGCCCGGGAGGCGGGCCCATACAATGAGCAGTTCTTC
cdr3_aa: CSAREAGPYNEQFF
j_call: TRBJ2-1
d_call: TRBD2
clone_size: few
v_call: TRBV20-1

cdr3_nt: TGTGCCAGCAGCCCTATAACTGAAGCTTTCTTT
cdr3_aa: CASSPITEAFF
j_call: TRBJ1-1
d_call: -
clone_size: many
v_call: TRBV28

cdr3_nt: TGTGCCAGCAGTTTTGGAAGGTCCAGGAGCGGGGGGAGCTCCTACAATGAGCAGTTCTTC
cdr3_aa: CASSFGRSRSGGSSYNEQFF
j_call: TRBJ2-1
d_call: TRBD2
clone_size: few
v_call: TRBV12-3/TRBV12-4

cdr3_nt: TGTGCCAGCAGTAACTCGGCGACAGGGGTTGGGGAGACCCAGTACTTC
cdr3_aa: CASSNSATGVGETQYF
j_call: TRBJ2-5
d_call: TRBD1
clone_size: many
v_call: TRBV6-6

cdr3_nt: TGTGCCAGCAGCCCACGACAGGGCCAAGAGACCCAGTACTTC
cdr3_aa: CASSPRQGQETQYF
j_call: TRBJ2-5
d_call: TRBD1
clone_size: few
v_call: TRBV7-8

cdr3_nt: TGTGCCAGCAGTCAGGGGGGACAAAACATTCAGTACTTC
cdr3_aa: CASSQGGQNIQYF
j_call: TRBJ2-4
d_call: -
clone_size: few
v_call: TRBV28

cdr3_nt: TGTGCCAGCAGCTTGGTCGGCGGGGGCACAGGCTACACCTTC
cdr3_aa: CASSLVGGGTGYTF
j_call: TRBJ1-2
d_call: -
clone_size: -
v_call: TRBV5-6

cdr3_nt: TGTGCCATCAGCCCTGTGGGGGGCGGAAGCGGGAGCTCCTACAATGAGCAGTTCTTC
cdr3_aa: CAISPVGGGSGSSYNEQFF
j_call: TRBJ2-1
d_call: TRBD2
clone_size: -
v_call: TRBV10-3

cdr3_nt: TGTGCCAGCAACCCCACCCCGAGTGCAACTAGCCCATCTCAGTTCTTC
cdr3_aa: CASNPTPSATSPSQFF
j_call: TRBJ2-1
d_call: -
clone_size: -
v_call: TRBV6-5

cdr3_nt: TGTGCCAGCAGCCAAGAACTAGCGGGAGGAAATGAGCAGTTCTTC
cdr3_aa: CASSQELAGGNEQFF
j_call: TRBJ2-1
d_call: TRBD2
clone_size: -
v_call: TRBV3-1

cdr3_nt: TGCGCCAGCAGCTTGTGGGGGAACACTGAAGCTTTCTTT
cdr3_aa: CASSLWGNTEAFF
j_call: TRBJ1-1
d_call: -
clone_size: many
v_call: TRBV5-1